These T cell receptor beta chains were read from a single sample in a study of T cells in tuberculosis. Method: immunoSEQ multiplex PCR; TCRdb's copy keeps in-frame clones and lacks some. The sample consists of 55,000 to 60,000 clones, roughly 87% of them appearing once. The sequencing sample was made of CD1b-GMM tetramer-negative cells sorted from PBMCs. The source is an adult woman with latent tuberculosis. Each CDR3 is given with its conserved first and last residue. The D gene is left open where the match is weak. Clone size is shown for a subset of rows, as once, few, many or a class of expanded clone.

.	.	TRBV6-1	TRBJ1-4	CASSGHRQKLFF	TGTGCCAGCAGTGGACATCGGCAAAAACTGTTTTTT
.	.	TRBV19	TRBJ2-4	CASSEQVLAKNIQYF	TGTGCCAGTAGTGAACAGGTTTTGGCCAAAAACATTCAGTACTTC
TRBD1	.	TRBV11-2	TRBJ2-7	CASSLMVSGQGLYEQYF	TGTGCCAGCAGCTTAATGGTTTCGGGACAGGGACTCTACGAGCAGTACTTC
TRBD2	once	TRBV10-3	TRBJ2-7	CAISIAGAYEQYF	TGTGCCATCAGTATAGCGGGAGCGTACGAGCAGTACTTC
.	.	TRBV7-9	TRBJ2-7	CASSITGTGPYEQYF	TGTGCCAGCAGTATCACCGGGACTGGACCCTACGAGCAGTACTTC
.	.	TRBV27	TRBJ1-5	CASSPLQGRGNQPQHF	TGTGCCAGCAGTCCCCTACAGGGAAGAGGGAATCAGCCCCAGCATTTT
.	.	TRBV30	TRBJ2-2	CAWSSQGPPGELFF	TGTGCCTGGAGTTCCCAGGGGCCGCCCGGGGAGCTGTTTTTT
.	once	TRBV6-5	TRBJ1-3	CASSYSGGLGNTIYF	TGTGCCAGCAGTTACTCGGGGGGGTTAGGAAACACCATATATTTT
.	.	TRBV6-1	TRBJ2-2	CASSLGGNTGELFF	TGTGCCAGCAGTCTGGGAGGGAACACCGGGGAGCTGTTTTTT
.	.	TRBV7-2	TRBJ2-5	CASSPTAGTQYF	TGTGCCAGCAGCCCCACTGCTGGGACCCAGTACTTC
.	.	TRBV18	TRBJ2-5	CASHGVKEIVETQYF	TGTGCCAGCCATGGAGTGAAAGAAATCGTGGAGACCCAGTACTTC
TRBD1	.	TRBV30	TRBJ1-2	CAWTRGPGTGVGYTF	TGTGCCTGGACCAGGGGTCCCGGGACAGGGGTTGGCTACACCTTC
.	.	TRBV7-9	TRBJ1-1	CASGSIAGGFTEAFF	TGTGCCAGCGGATCTATTGCCGGGGGGTTCACTGAAGCTTTCTTT
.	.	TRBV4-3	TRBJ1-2	CASSQGRTGAGYGYTF	TGCGCCAGCAGCCAAGGGCGTACCGGTGCAGGTTATGGCTACACCTTC
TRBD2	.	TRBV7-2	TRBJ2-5	CASSLVGGGVRGTQYF	TGTGCCAGCAGCTTAGTAGGCGGGGGGGTCAGGGGGACCCAGTACTTC
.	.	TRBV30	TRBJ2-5	CAWSATERFQYF	TGTGCCTGGAGTGCAACAGAAAGGTTCCAGTACTTC
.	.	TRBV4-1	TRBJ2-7	CASSQAGEGYYEQYF	TGCGCCAGCAGCCAAGCAGGGGAAGGCTACTACGAGCAGTACTTC
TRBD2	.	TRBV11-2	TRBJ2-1	CASSPRLAGINNEQFF	TGTGCCAGCAGCCCCCGACTAGCGGGGATCAACAATGAGCAGTTCTTC
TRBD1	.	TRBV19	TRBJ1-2	CASSLQRGQGGYGYTF	TGTGCCAGTAGTCTCCAACGAGGACAGGGAGGGTATGGCTACACCTTC
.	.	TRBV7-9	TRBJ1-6	CASSYTGTSYNSPLHF	TGTGCCAGCAGCTACACCGGGACATCGTATAATTCACCCCTCCACTTT
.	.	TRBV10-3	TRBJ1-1	CATRRMQGPMNTEAFF	TGTGCCACCAGAAGGATGCAGGGCCCCATGAACACTGAAGCTTTCTTT
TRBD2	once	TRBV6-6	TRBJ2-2	CASSPWTSVATGELFF	TGTGCCAGCAGTCCCTGGACTAGCGTGGCCACCGGGGAGCTGTTTTTT
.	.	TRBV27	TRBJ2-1	CASALLASEQFF	TGTGCCAGCGCCCTACTAGCTTCTGAGCAGTTCTTC
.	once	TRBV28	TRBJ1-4	CASRRAGWNEKLFF	TGTGCCAGCAGGAGGGCGGGTTGGAATGAAAAACTGTTTTTT
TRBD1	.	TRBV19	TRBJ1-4	CASSIGQGIEKLFF	TGTGCCAGTAGTATCGGACAGGGGATAGAAAAACTGTTTTTT
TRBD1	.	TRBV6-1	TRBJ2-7	CASLDRGYEQYF	TGTGCCAGCTTGGACAGGGGCTACGAGCAGTACTTC
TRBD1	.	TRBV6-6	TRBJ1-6	CASSYQQGNNSPLHF	TGTGCCAGCAGTTACCAACAGGGGAATAATTCACCCCTCCACTTT
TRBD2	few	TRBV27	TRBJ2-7	CASSFSLAGVNEQYF	TGTGCCAGCAGTTTCTCCCTAGCGGGAGTGAACGAGCAGTACTTC
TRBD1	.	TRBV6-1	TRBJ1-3	CASSTGGGGNTIYF	TGTGCCAGCAGCACAGGGGGAGGAGGAAACACCATATATTTT
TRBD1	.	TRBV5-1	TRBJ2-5	CASRQGQSQETQYF	TGCGCCAGCAGACAGGGACAGTCCCAAGAGACCCAGTACTTC
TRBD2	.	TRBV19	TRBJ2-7	CASSMKLAGEYEQYF	TGTGCCAGTAGTATGAAACTAGCGGGGGAATACGAGCAGTACTTC
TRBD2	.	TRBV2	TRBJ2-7	CASSDRLADLYEQYF	TGTGCCAGCAGTGACCGCCTAGCGGATCTTTACGAGCAGTACTTC
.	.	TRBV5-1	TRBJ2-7	CASSLVGSWRTKDF	TGCGCCAGCAGCTTGGTCGGTTCATGGAGGACTAAGGACTTC
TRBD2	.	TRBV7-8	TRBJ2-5	CASNRLASETQYF	TGTGCCAGCAACCGACTAGCTTCCGAGACCCAGTACTTC
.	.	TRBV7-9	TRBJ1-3	CASDTGNTIYF	TGTGCCAGTGACACTGGAAACACCATATATTTT
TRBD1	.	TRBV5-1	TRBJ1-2	CASSLDGTGRNYGYTF	TGCGCCAGCAGCTTGGATGGGACAGGGAGAAACTATGGCTACACCTTC
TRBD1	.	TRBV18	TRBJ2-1	CASSPRQGELSSSYNEQFF	TGTGCCAGCTCACCTAGACAGGGTGAGCTGAGTAGCTCCTACAATGAGCAGTTCTTC
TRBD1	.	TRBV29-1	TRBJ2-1	CSVADRGSEQFF	TGCAGCGTTGCGGACAGGGGAAGTGAGCAGTTCTTC
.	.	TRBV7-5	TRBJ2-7	CARSLVEVYEQYF	TGTGCCAGAAGCTTAGTAGAAGTCTACGAGCAGTACTTC
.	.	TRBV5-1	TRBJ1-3	CASSLPGSGNTIYF	TGCGCCAGCAGCTTGCCGGGTTCTGGAAACACCATATATTTT
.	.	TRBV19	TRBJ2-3	CASSTFGTPSTDTQYF	TGTGCCAGTAGTACCTTTGGGACACCTAGCACAGATACGCAGTATTTT
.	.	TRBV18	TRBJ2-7	CASSPNTLGGGSYEQYF	TGTGCCAGCTCACCGAATACTTTAGGGGGGGGTTCCTACGAGCAGTACTTC
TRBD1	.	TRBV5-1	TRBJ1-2	CASSLGQGGVVGYTF	TGCGCCAGCAGCTTGGGTCAGGGGGGTGTTGTTGGCTACACCTTC
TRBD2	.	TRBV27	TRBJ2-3	CASTPLAGGTDTQYF	TGTGCCAGCACTCCACTAGCGGGGGGAACAGATACGCAGTATTTT
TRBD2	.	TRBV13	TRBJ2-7	CASSSGRLAGDYEQYF	TGTGCCAGCAGCTCCGGGCGACTAGCGGGAGACTACGAGCAGTACTTC
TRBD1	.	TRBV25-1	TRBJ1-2	CASNQGGKSDYTF	TGTGCCAGCAACCAAGGGGGCAAATCGGACTACACCTTC
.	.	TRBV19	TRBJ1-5	CASSLTVSNQPQHF	TGTGCCAGTAGCCTGACAGTTAGCAATCAGCCCCAGCATTTT
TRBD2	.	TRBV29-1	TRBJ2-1	CSVDWRGILNEQFF	TGCAGCGTTGATTGGCGGGGGATATTAAATGAGCAGTTCTTC
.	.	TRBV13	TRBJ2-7	CASSLSGYEQYF	TGTGCCAGCAGCTTATCAGGGTACGAGCAGTACTTC
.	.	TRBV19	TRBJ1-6	CASSIGVTGPYNSPLHF	TGTGCCAGTAGTATAGGCGTCACAGGGCCTTATAATTCACCCCTCCACTTT
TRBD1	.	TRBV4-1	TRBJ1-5	CASSQDLTGTVRKHF	TGCGCCAGCAGCCAAGACTTAACCGGGACAGTCCGTAAGCATTTT
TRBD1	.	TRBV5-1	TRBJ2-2	CASKTGTGDTGELFF	TGCGCCAGCAAAACCGGGACAGGGGACACCGGGGAGCTGTTTTTT